The rows below give T cell receptor beta chains drawn from one sample of a study of ipilimumab plus nivolumab after autologous stem cell transplantation. Clones were read by immunoSEQ multiplex PCR, and TCRdb kept only the in-frame ones, dropping some. The table has around 16,000 clones, 75% to 85% seen once. Here the sequenced sample was PBMCs, taken in a trial of ipilimumab plus nivolumab as post-transplant consolidation. These receptor sequences come from a male donor with diffuse large B-cell lymphoma. Both conserved end residues are part of each CDR3. The order of the fields is V gene, clone size, J gene, D gene, CDR3 protein, CDR3 DNA. The D gene is left open where the match is weak. The size entry is marked missing in some rows and otherwise reads once, few, many or a size class.

v_gene: TRBV4-1
abundance: few
j_gene: TRBJ2-7
d_gene: -
CDR3aa: CASSQRDGRGYEQYF
CDR3nt: TGCGCCAGCAGCCAAAGAGATGGCAGGGGCTACGAGCAGTACTTC

v_gene: TRBV2
abundance: few
j_gene: TRBJ2-7
d_gene: -
CDR3aa: CASSPGPFSYEQYF
CDR3nt: TGTGCCAGCAGCCCGGGACCCTTCTCCTACGAGCAGTACTTC

v_gene: TRBV7-8
abundance: once
j_gene: TRBJ1-3
d_gene: -
CDR3aa: CASSFRGANTIYF
CDR3nt: TGTGCCAGCAGCTTCCGGGGGGCCAACACCATATATTTT

v_gene: TRBV18
abundance: -
j_gene: TRBJ1-1
d_gene: TRBD1
CDR3aa: CASSPGQGWNLLEAFF
CDR3nt: TGTGCCAGCTCACCAGGACAGGGATGGAATCTGCTTGAAGCTTTCTTT

v_gene: TRBV19
abundance: -
j_gene: TRBJ2-1
d_gene: TRBD1
CDR3aa: CASRPIQGASYNEQFF
CDR3nt: TGTGCCAGTAGGCCTATACAGGGGGCCTCGTACAATGAGCAGTTCTTC

v_gene: TRBV19
abundance: -
j_gene: TRBJ2-7
d_gene: TRBD1
CDR3aa: CASTPGTGYYEQYF
CDR3nt: TGTGCCAGTACCCCCGGGACAGGGTACTACGAGCAGTACTTC

v_gene: TRBV6-5
abundance: -
j_gene: TRBJ2-7
d_gene: TRBD1
CDR3aa: CASSRSGGGYEQYF
CDR3nt: TGTGCCAGCAGTCGATCAGGGGGTGGATACGAGCAGTACTTC

v_gene: TRBV5-6
abundance: -
j_gene: TRBJ2-7
d_gene: -
CDR3aa: CASSFGGNPYEQYF
CDR3nt: TGTGCCAGCAGCTTTGGGGGGAACCCCTACGAGCAGTACTTC

v_gene: TRBV10-1
abundance: -
j_gene: TRBJ1-4
d_gene: TRBD1
CDR3aa: CASSELRGGNNEKLFF
CDR3nt: TGCGCCAGCAGTGAGTTGCGAGGGGGCAATAATGAAAAACTGTTTTTT

v_gene: TRBV5-1
abundance: -
j_gene: TRBJ1-6
d_gene: -
CDR3aa: CASSLGRGNSPLHF
CDR3nt: TGCGCCAGCAGCTTGGGCAGGGGTAATTCACCCCTCCACTTT

v_gene: TRBV13
abundance: -
j_gene: TRBJ1-1
d_gene: -
CDR3aa: CASSLGGGAFF
CDR3nt: TGTGCCAGCAGCTTGGGAGGGGGAGCTTTCTTT

v_gene: TRBV7-2
abundance: -
j_gene: TRBJ2-1
d_gene: -
CDR3aa: CASSLAGGPHNEQFF
CDR3nt: TGTGCCAGCAGCTTAGCGGGGGGGCCACACAATGAGCAGTTCTTC